This is a list of T cell receptor beta chains from one sample in a study of T-cell memory formation after mild COVID-19. TCRdb reanalysed the 5' RACE reads using MiXCR and keeps one entry per CDR3 protein. The sample records tens of thousands of distinct CDR3 sequences, approximately 16% being singletons. Source material: PBMCs or a T cell subset sorted from them (not recorded which). These receptors all stem from an adult woman who had mild COVID-19 (a few samples of this study predate the infection). Cell type and time point are not known. The CDR3 runs from the conserved cysteine through the conserved F or W. The D gene is left open where the match is weak. Clone size appears in some rows only: once, few, many, or a class for an expanded clone.

clone_size	d_call	v_call	j_call	cdr3_aa	cdr3_nt
few	.	TRBV7-9	TRBJ2-4	CASSSPTRNIQYF	TGTGCCAGCAGCTCACCAACCCGGAACATTCAGTACTTC
.	TRBD2	TRBV6-6	TRBJ2-1	CASSYGEGRYNEQFF	TGTGCCAGCAGTTACGGGGAGGGCCGGTACAATGAGCAGTTCTTC
.	.	TRBV4-1	TRBJ1-4	CASSDGGGLNEKLFF	TGCGCCAGCAGCGACGGTGGGGGCCTTAATGAAAAACTGTTTTTT
.	.	TRBV7-9	TRBJ2-7	CASSSSGTAFYEQYF	TGTGCCAGCTCCTCCTCCGGCACAGCGTTCTACGAGCAGTACTTC
few	TRBD2	TRBV3-1	TRBJ2-7	CASSQGRRLADSTYEQYF	TGTGCCAGCAGCCAAGGCAGGAGACTAGCTGATTCGACCTACGAGCAGTACTTC
.	.	TRBV20-1	TRBJ1-2	CSAAQTPVSASEPF	TGCAGTGCTGCGCAGACCCCGGTCTCCGCCAGCGAACCCTTC
few	.	TRBV11-3	TRBJ2-1	CASSELGNEQFF	TGTGCCAGCAGCGAACTAGGCAATGAGCAGTTCTTC
.	.	TRBV12-3/TRBV12-4	TRBJ1-5	CASSLTLWGNQPQHF	TGTGCCAGCAGTTTGACCCTTTGGGGCAATCAGCCCCAGCATTTT
few	.	TRBV12-3/TRBV12-4	TRBJ1-5	CASSSFGVRAGNQPQHF	TGTGCCAGCAGTTCCTTCGGGGTCAGGGCCGGCAATCAGCCCCAGCATTTT
few	.	TRBV7-7	TRBJ2-1	CASSIFLDEQFF	TGTGCTAGCAGCATTTTCCTCGATGAGCAGTTCTTC
few	.	TRBV2	TRBJ2-4	CASSRTVAKNIQYF	TGTGCCAGCAGTCGTACAGTAGCCAAAAACATTCAGTACTTC
.	TRBD2	TRBV7-9	TRBJ2-3	CASSSGLALDTQYF	TGTGCCAGCAGCTCGGGACTAGCACTAGATACGCAGTATTTT
.	TRBD1	TRBV27	TRBJ1-6	CASSPRDRGYNSPLHF	TGTGCCAGCAGTCCGCGGGACAGGGGTTATAATTCACCCCTCCACTTT
few	.	TRBV24-1	TRBJ2-3	CATSDLMNTDTQYF	TGTGCCACCAGTGATTTGATGAACACAGATACGCAGTATTTT
.	.	TRBV11-1	TRBJ2-1	CASSWTTGLDEQFF	TGTGCCAGCAGCTGGACCACAGGTCTAGATGAGCAGTTCTTC
few	.	TRBV4-1	TRBJ2-3	CASSHASGPSTDTQYF	TGCGCCAGCAGCCACGCTAGTGGGCCCTCCACAGATACGCAGTATTTT
.	.	TRBV15	TRBJ1-4	CATSSGVATNEKLFF	TGTGCCACCAGCAGCGGAGTCGCAACTAATGAAAAACTGTTTTTT
.	.	TRBV7-2	TRBJ2-1	CASSFVTRTPWDEQFF	TGTGCCAGCAGCTTCGTAACTAGGACCCCCTGGGATGAGCAGTTCTTC
few	.	TRBV7-6	TRBJ2-7	CASSLGADPPLYEQYF	TGTGCCAGCAGCTTAGGAGCAGATCCGCCTCTCTACGAGCAGTACTTC
.	.	TRBV10-3	TRBJ2-3	CAIADGKSTDTQYF	TGTGCCATTGCGGACGGGAAGTCCACAGATACGCAGTATTTT
.	.	TRBV14	TRBJ2-1	CASSQVSEGSGGEQFF	TGTGCCAGCAGCCAAGTCAGTGAGGGATCGGGCGGGGAGCAGTTCTTC
few	TRBD2	TRBV29-1	TRBJ2-1	CSVWGGSYNEQFF	TGCAGCGTATGGGGGGGTTCCTACAATGAGCAGTTCTTC
few	.	TRBV3-1	TRBJ2-2	CASSQEHEGPTGELFF	TGTGCCAGCAGCCAGGAGCACGAGGGCCCTACCGGGGAGCTGTTTTTT
.	.	TRBV25-1	TRBJ2-7	CASKDGNEQYF	TGTGCCAGCAAGGACGGTAACGAGCAGTACTTC
few	.	TRBV5-6	TRBJ1-2	CASSLGTLGYTF	TGTGCCAGCAGCCTCGGGACACTCGGCTACACCTTC
few	.	TRBV4-1	TRBJ1-1	CASSQGLGVLEAFF	TGCGCCAGCAGCCAAGGATTAGGGGTCCTTGAAGCTTTCTTT
once	TRBD2	TRBV13	TRBJ2-1	CASSSRSGEGQNEQLF	TGTGCCAGCAGCTCTCGAAGCGGGGAGGGTCAAAATGAGCAGTTATTC
.	TRBD1	TRBV7-6	TRBJ2-7	CASSLGGQGAYEQYF	TGTGCCAGCAGCTTGGGGGGACAGGGGGCCTACGAGCAGTACTTC
few	.	TRBV7-9	TRBJ2-1	CASSQWGTPINNEQFF	TGTGCCAGCAGCCAATGGGGTACTCCCATCAACAATGAGCAGTTCTTC
few	TRBD1	TRBV7-9	TRBJ2-3	CASSSTGVETDTQYF	TGTGCCAGCAGCTCGACAGGGGTAGAGACAGATACGCAGTATTTT
.	TRBD1	TRBV28	TRBJ2-7	CASSTPGDRIPPYEQYF	TGTGCCAGCAGTACCCCCGGGGACAGGATCCCACCCTACGAGCAGTACTTC
few	.	TRBV9	TRBJ2-2	CASSHPSYRAQVNTGELFF	TGTGCCAGCAGCCACCCCTCCTACAGGGCCCAGGTGAACACCGGGGAGCTGTTTTTT
once	TRBD2	TRBV4-2	TRBJ2-5	CASSRGGTSGQETQYF	TGTGCCAGCAGCCGGGGAGGGACTAGCGGCCAAGAGACCCAGTACTTC
.	TRBD1	TRBV29-1	TRBJ2-1	CSVLQGAYNEQFF	TGCAGCGTCTTACAGGGGGCCTACAATGAGCAGTTCTTC
.	.	TRBV4-2	TRBJ2-5	CASSQDSIEETQYF	TGTGCCAGCAGCCAAGACTCAATAGAGGAGACCCAGTACTTC
.	TRBD2	TRBV7-6	TRBJ2-3	CASSLYAGESTDTQYF	TGTGCCAGCAGCTTATACGCGGGGGAATCCACAGATACGCAGTATTTT
few	TRBD2	TRBV6-2/TRBV6-3	TRBJ2-7	CASSLSGESSYEQYF	TGTGCCAGCAGCCTAAGCGGGGAGTCCTCCTACGAGCAGTACTTC
.	.	TRBV4-2	TRBJ1-2	CASSQGFGGLYGYTF	TGTGCCAGCAGCCAGGGGTTTGGGGGACTCTATGGCTACACCTTC
.	TRBD2	TRBV7-9	TRBJ2-7	CASSPSGKYEQYF	TGTGCCAGCAGCCCTAGCGGAAAATACGAGCAGTACTTC
.	.	TRBV12-3/TRBV12-4	TRBJ2-1	CASSFWADYNEQFF	TGTGCCAGCAGTTTCTGGGCCGACTACAATGAGCAGTTCTTC
few	.	TRBV15	TRBJ1-1	CATSPRKGLPTSTEAFF	TGTGCCACCAGCCCCCGCAAAGGGTTACCAACTAGCACTGAAGCTTTCTTT
.	.	TRBV20-1	TRBJ2-7	CSAKTASYEQYF	TGCAGTGCGAAGACAGCATCCTACGAGCAGTACTTC
.	.	TRBV10-3	TRBJ2-1	CAISEAPQDEQFF	TGTGCCATCAGTGAGGCTCCTCAGGATGAGCAGTTCTTC
few	TRBD1	TRBV6-5	TRBJ2-1	CASGQGPSSYNEQFF	TGTGCCAGCGGACAGGGACCCAGCTCCTACAATGAGCAGTTCTTC
few	.	TRBV12-3/TRBV12-4	TRBJ2-7	CASSLALVGVYEQYF	TGTGCCAGCAGTTTAGCGCTAGTAGGGGTCTACGAGCAGTACTTC
few	TRBD1	TRBV11-2	TRBJ2-1	CASSLVGTGFVNEQFF	TGTGCCAGCAGCTTAGTTGGGACAGGGTTCGTCAATGAGCAGTTCTTC
few	.	TRBV9	TRBJ2-1	CASSLPREGESSYNEQFF	TGTGCCAGCAGTTTACCCCGAGAGGGGGAGAGCTCCTACAATGAGCAGTTCTTC
many	TRBD2	TRBV29-1	TRBJ2-3	CSVEAGGRADTQYF	TGCAGCGTCGAAGCGGGAGGGAGGGCAGATACGCAGTATTTT
.	TRBD2	TRBV20-1	TRBJ2-7	CSASSGGSSYEQYF	TGCAGTGCTTCTAGCGGGGGAAGCTCCTACGAGCAGTACTTC
.	.	TRBV19	TRBJ2-5	CASSIDPGRDETQYF	TGTGCCAGTAGTATAGATCCTGGCAGGGATGAGACCCAGTACTTC
.	.	TRBV5-1	TRBJ2-3	CASSLEGKGTDTQYF	TGCGCCAGCAGCTTGGAGGGGAAGGGCACAGATACGCAGTATTTT
.	.	TRBV7-2	TRBJ1-1	CASSLESRETGGTEAFF	TGTGCCAGCAGCTTAGAGAGTAGGGAGACGGGGGGCACTGAAGCTTTCTTT
.	TRBD2	TRBV4-3	TRBJ2-3	CASSPGLAEFTDTQYF	TGCGCCAGCAGCCCGGGACTAGCGGAGTTCACAGATACGCAGTATTTT